The 18 T cell receptor beta chains listed next were all sequenced from one sample in a study of identical twins. Each CDR3 protein gets one entry after TCRdb re-called the 5' RACE reads with MiXCR. The data show about 570,000 distinct CDR3 sequences, nearly 10% seen once. The same data also contributed to another study, on yellow fever vaccine responses in identical twins.

Sequenced sample: PBMCs. The receptors were gathered from a woman aged 18-29 years in good health.

This clonotype was seen a handful of times. The rearrangement links TRBV10-2 to TRBJ2-1, with TRBD2 identical over 7 bases. The CDR3 runs to 12 residues. Unmatched junction bases numbered 5, after V lost 6 bases and J lost 9 bases. Per the germline V gene, CDR1 is WSHSY and CDR2 is SAAADI. CDR3: CASSVWEGEQFF. CDR3 coding DNA: TGCGCCAGCAGCGTGTGGGAGGGTGAGCAGTTCTTC.

This clonotype showed up just a few times. This rearrangement joins TRBV3-1 to TRBJ2-1; 8 nucleotides line up with TRBD1. The CDR3 covers 16 residues. From germline, CDR1 is LGHDT and CDR2 YNNKEL (reference sequence). After removal of 4 bases from V and 3 bases from J, the junction contained 8 bases not matched to a gene. Here the CDR3 DNA reads TGTGCCAGCAGCCTGACGGGACAGGTTATCTACAATGAGCAGTTCTTC. Translated: CASSLTGQVIYNEQFF.

The V call is TRBV5-6, the J call TRBJ2-3, with D possibly being TRBD2 (6 bases). Trimming removed 4 bases from V and 6 bases from J, with 18 bases in between. CDR1 is SGHDT, CDR2 YYEEEE, per germline. The CDR3 contains 15 residues. CDR3 in amino acids: CASSRRVRGFDTQYF. For the CDR3, the DNA is TGTGCCAGCAGCCGCCGAGTGCGGGGTTTCGATACGCAGTATTTT.

This clonotype came up a few times. The chain is built from TRBV7-9 and TRBJ2-2; the match to TRBD1 covers 9 bases. The J segment lost 6 bases and the V segment lost 5 bases, leaving 4 bases of the junction unmatched. CDR3 length: 14 amino acids. CDR1 and CDR2 from the germline V gene are SEHNR and FQNEAQ (reference sequence). The CDR3 coding sequence is TGTGCCAGCAGCGTCTGGACAGGGGCCGGGGAGCTGTTTTTT. As protein: CASSVWTGAGELFF.

Notes on this clonotype: The junction departs from germline at one end; a sequencing error may be responsible. The genes are TRBV12-3 or TRBV12-4 and TRBJ2-5, with 11 bases identical to TRBD2. The CDR3 is 18 residues long. This chain's CDR3 is CARSFWLAGGGRQETQYF. The CDR3 DNA follows: TGTGCCCGCAGTTTTTGGCTAGCGGGAGGTGGGCGACAAGAGACCCAGTACTTC.

This clonotype was picked up a small number of times. This chain connects TRBV7-2 to TRBJ1-2; the match to TRBD1 covers 9 bases. There are 14 residues in the CDR3. Germline CDR1 is SGHTA and CDR2 is FQGNSA. J gave up 4 bases and V 6 bases, and 6 bases lay outside the gene matches. Here the CDR3 reads CASRVRGQGYGYTF. As DNA, the CDR3 is TGTGCCAGCAGGGTGAGGGGACAGGGCTATGGCTACACCTTC.

This clonotype has more than one count but fewer than ten. The J gene is TRBJ2-7, the V gene TRBV4-1, with D hard to call. V was clipped by 1 base and J by 0 bases, with 16 bases between them. Germline CDR1 and CDR2: MGHRA and YSYEKL. The CDR3 is 17 residues long. The CDR3 DNA reads TGCGCCAGCAGCCAAGTTCGAAATGTACATACCTCCTACGAGCAGTACTTC. Its translation is CASSQVRNVHTSYEQYF.

There are a few counts of this clonotype. The genes are TRBV4-3 and TRBJ1-1, with D possibly matching TRBD1 (6 bases). V was cut by 1 base and J by 5 bases, with 11 bases left in between. The CDR3 is 14 amino acids. Germline V CDR1 and CDR2: LGHNA, YSLEER. CDR3 sequence (DNA): TGCGCCAGCAGCCAAGTCAGGGGCGAGACTGAAGCTTTCTTT. This encodes CASSQVRGETEAFF.

This clonotype has just a few counts. The rearrangement links TRBV4-3 to TRBJ1-2, with D uncertain. The V end was cut by 0 bases, the J end by 3 bases, with 14 bases between. The CDR3 consists of 16 residues. The germline gives CDR1 LGHNA, CDR2 YSLEER. The CDR3 bases are TGCGCCAGCAGCCAAGAATGGGGTCAGTACCACTATGGCTACACCTTC. It translates to CASSQEWGQYHYGYTF.

This clonotype was seen a handful of times. The chain employs TRBV11-2 and TRBJ2-1, with TRBD2 identical over 13 bases. The germline V gene encodes CDR1 SGHAT and CDR2 FQNNGV. The CDR3 extends over 21 amino acids. V lost 6 bases and J lost 7; bases outside the gene matches: 24. The CDR3: CASRKGGLGTSGTIGRNEQFF. CDR3 nucleotide sequence: TGTGCCAGCAGAAAAGGGGGTTTGGGGACTAGCGGGACAATCGGACGGAATGAGCAGTTCTTC.

To note about this clonotype: The junction does not match germline at one end; this may be a read error. This sequence joins TRBV5-1 and TRBJ2-7; possible D gene TRBD2, 6 bases. The CDR3 extends over 14 amino acids. CDR1 and CDR2 (germline): SGHRS, YFSETQ. CDR3 protein: CASSLGGNSHEQYF. CDR3 DNA sequence: TGCGCCAGCAGCTTGGGCGGGAACTCCCACGAGCAGTACTTC.

This clonotype was recorded a few times. The chain recombines TRBV7-6 with TRBJ1-5; D call uncertain. CDR3 length equals 15 residues. Germline-derived CDR1 and CDR2 are SGHVS and FNYEAQ. The V end lost 2 bases, the J end lost 3 bases, and 11 bases lay between the germline ends. CDR3: CASSLPGPNNQPQHF. CDR3 DNA: TGTGCCAGCAGCTTACCCGGACCGAACAATCAGCCCCAGCATTTT.

This clonotype was picked up a small number of times. This chain connects TRBV4-3 to TRBJ2-1; TRBD1 is a possible D gene (5 bases). The CDR3 is made up of 14 amino acids. Deletions cut 0 bases from V and 4 bases from J, with 7 bases between. In germline, CDR1 is LGHNA, CDR2 YSLEER. The CDR3 loop is CASSQDAGYNEQFF. CDR3 nucleotides: TGCGCCAGCAGCCAAGACGCAGGGTACAATGAGCAGTTCTTC.

This clonotype was recorded at least ten times. The genes are TRBV6-2 or TRBV6-3 and TRBJ2-5; D remains ambiguous. The germline V and J ends were trimmed by 2 bases and 4 bases, with 11 bases remaining between them. The CDR3 has 14 amino acids. CDR1 is MNHEY and CDR2 is SVGEGT in the germline V gene. Here the CDR3 reads CASSYLVKRETQYF. The DNA for the CDR3 is TGTGCCAGCAGTTACCTAGTAAAGAGAGAGACCCAGTACTTC.

There are many counts of this clonotype. This chain connects TRBV5-1 to TRBJ2-2, with 8 bases aligning to TRBD2. This CDR3 contains 14 residues. Germline assignment: CDR1 SGHRS and CDR2 YFSETQ. J lost 7 bases, V lost 4 bases, and 6 bases had no gene match. CDR3 protein: CASSPGGLDGELFF. CDR3 DNA sequence: TGCGCCAGCAGCCCGGGGGGGCTGGACGGGGAGCTGTTTTTT.

The V call is TRBV13, the J call TRBJ2-7; possible D gene TRBD2, 6 bases. The CDR3 loop spans 14 amino acids. The germline V gene encodes CDR1 PRHDT and CDR2 FYEKMQ (reference sequence). Trimming removed 7 bases at V and 3 bases at J, with 16 bases between. The DNA for the CDR3 is TGTGCCAGCAAGGATTCGGGAGCTCGCTACGAGCAGTACTTC. Amino acid sequence: CASKDSGARYEQYF.

The chain employs TRBV10-3 and TRBJ2-7; weak D call: TRBD2 (6 bases). The CDR3 has 13 residues. Trimming left V 4 bases short and J 0 bases short, with 7 bases between. CDR1 is ENHRY, CDR2 SYGVKD, per germline. The CDR3 loop is CAISASDSYEQYF. In nucleotides, the CDR3 is TGTGCCATCAGTGCTAGCGACTCCTACGAGCAGTACTTC.

This clonotype has a handful of counts. The chain joins TRBV7-2 to TRBJ2-7; D remains unclear. CDR3 size: 17 residues. V gave up 1 base and J gave up 2 bases, with 18 bases separating them. The V gene's germline CDR1 is SGHTA and CDR2 FQGNSA. This CDR3 reads CASSLGSRNAAPYEQYF. CDR3 DNA: TGTGCCAGCAGCTTAGGATCCCGTAATGCTGCTCCCTACGAGCAGTACTTC.